The clone carrying this T cell receptor beta chain was detected many times. Its antigen remains unknown. The data are from a study of regulatory T cells in long-lasting Graves disease. The overall study: The study counted Graves' disease as persistent given over 5 years of antithyroid drugs and positive TSH receptor antibodies.

CDR3 regions were amplified by Arm-PCR using iRepertoire HTBI primers to build TCR beta libraries. TCRdb re-called the multiplex PCR reads with MiXCR, one entry per CDR3 protein. The table records a few hundred thousand distinct CDR3 sequences, 23% of them present only once. The time point here: persistent/refractory GD, antithyroid drugs over 5 years with positive TRAb. Generation of the TCR library employed RNA extracted from PBMCs. EDTA tubes received approximately 10 milliliters of drawn peripheral blood. General observations from the study: A reduction in accuracy may have resulted from the small sample size. Persistent cases of Graves' showed reduced TCR diversity relative to newly diagnosed patients.

Germline CDR1 is MDHEN and CDR2 is SYDVKM. The CDR3 contains 17 residues. The germline V and J ends were trimmed by 2 bases and 0 bases, with 11 bases remaining between them. The TCR was taken from a female donor with Graves disease. The sequencing here drew on peripheral blood mononuclear cells (PBMCs), taken when the disease was refractory, from a patient treated with antithyroid drugs. J is TRBJ2-6 and V is TRBV28, with TRBD1 as a possible D gene (6 bases). The CDR3 region is CASSLQGRHSGANVLTF. The CDR3 bases are TGTGCCAGCAGTTTACAGGGGCGCCACTCTGGGGCCAACGTCCTGACTTTC.